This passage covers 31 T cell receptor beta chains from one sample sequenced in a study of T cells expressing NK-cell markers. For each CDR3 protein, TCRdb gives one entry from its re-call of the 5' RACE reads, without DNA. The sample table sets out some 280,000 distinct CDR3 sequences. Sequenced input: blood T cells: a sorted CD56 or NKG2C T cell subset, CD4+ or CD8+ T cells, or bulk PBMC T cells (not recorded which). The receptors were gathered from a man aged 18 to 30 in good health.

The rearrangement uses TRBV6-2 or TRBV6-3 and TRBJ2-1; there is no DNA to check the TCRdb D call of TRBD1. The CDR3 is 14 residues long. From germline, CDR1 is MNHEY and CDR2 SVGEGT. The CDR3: CASSYVPGGVEQFF.

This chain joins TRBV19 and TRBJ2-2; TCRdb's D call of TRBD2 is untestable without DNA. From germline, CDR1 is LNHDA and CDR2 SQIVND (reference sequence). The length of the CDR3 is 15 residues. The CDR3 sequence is CASSIGSHSTGELFF. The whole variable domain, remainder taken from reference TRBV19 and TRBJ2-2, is DGGITQSPKYLFRKEGQNVTLSCEQNLNHDAMYWYRQDPGQGLRLIYYSQIVNDFQKGDIAEGYSVSREKKESFPLTVTSAQKNPTAFYLCASSIGSHSTGELFFGEGSRLTVL.

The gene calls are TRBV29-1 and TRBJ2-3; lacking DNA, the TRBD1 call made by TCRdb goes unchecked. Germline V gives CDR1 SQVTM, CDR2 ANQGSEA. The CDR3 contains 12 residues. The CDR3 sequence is CSVDHRDSKQYF.

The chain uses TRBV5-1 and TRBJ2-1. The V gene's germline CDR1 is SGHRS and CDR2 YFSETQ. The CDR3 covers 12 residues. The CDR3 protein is CASRYGVGEQFF.

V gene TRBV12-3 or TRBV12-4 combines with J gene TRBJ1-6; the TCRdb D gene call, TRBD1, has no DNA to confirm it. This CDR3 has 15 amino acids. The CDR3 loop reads CASSSDRGHNSPLHF.

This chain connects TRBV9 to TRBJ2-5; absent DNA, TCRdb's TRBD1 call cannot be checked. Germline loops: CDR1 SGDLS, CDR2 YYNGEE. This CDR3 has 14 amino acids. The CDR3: CASSVVAGGETQYF.

The CDR3 spells CASSKGQGMRTNEKLFF. The chain combines TRBV5-1 with TRBJ1-4; TCRdb lists TRBD1, though no DNA is available to test this call. Germline lookup yields CDR1 SGHRS and CDR2 YFSETQ. The CDR3 spans 17 residues.

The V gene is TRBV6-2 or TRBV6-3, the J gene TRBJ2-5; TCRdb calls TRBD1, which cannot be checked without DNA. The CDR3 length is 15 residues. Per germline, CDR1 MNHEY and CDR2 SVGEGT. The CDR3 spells CASSNRGHYQETQYF.

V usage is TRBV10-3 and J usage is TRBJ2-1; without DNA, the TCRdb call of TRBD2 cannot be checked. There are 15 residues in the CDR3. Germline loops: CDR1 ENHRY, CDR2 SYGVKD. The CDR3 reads CAISEFLAGADEQFF.

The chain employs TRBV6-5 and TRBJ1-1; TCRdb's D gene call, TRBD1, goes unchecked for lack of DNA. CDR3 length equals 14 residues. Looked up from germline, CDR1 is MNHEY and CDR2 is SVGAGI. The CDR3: CASSRDRVVSEAFF.

The CDR3 here is CASSPDSLKNTEAFF. The rearrangement uses TRBV28 and TRBJ1-1; TCRdb picks TRBD1, but there is no DNA to check that call. This CDR3 is built from 15 residues. Germline assignment: CDR1 MDHEN and CDR2 SYDVKM.

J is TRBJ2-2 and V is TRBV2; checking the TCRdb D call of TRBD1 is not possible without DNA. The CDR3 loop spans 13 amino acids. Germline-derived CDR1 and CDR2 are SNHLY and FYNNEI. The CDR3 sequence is CASSEAQGRELFF.

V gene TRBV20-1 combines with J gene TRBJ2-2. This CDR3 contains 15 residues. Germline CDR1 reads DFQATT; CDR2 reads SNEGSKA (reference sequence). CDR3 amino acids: CSARAIQTITGELFF.

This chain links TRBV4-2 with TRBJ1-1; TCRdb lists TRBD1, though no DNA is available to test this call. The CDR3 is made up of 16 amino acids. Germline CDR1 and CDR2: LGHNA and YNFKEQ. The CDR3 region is CASSQVGGPMNTEAFF.

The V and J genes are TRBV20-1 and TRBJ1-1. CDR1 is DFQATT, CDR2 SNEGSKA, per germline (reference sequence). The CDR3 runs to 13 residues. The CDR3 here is CSAIGTSNTEAFF.

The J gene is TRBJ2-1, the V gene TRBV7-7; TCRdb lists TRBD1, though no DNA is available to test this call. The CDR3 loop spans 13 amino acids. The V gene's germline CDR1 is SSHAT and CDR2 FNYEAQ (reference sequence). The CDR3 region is CASSLRAGDEQFF. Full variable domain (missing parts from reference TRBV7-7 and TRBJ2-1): GAGVSQSPRYKVTKRGQDVTLRCDPISSHATLYWYQQALGQGPEFLTYFNYEAQPDKSGLPSDRFSAERPEGSISTLTIQRTEQRDSAMYRCASSLRAGDEQFFGPGTRLTVL.

The CDR3 sequence: CASSSSRTGLADTQYF. The V gene is TRBV5-5, the J gene TRBJ2-3; the D call from TCRdb, TRBD1, cannot be confirmed without DNA. Germline V gene sequence: CDR1 SGHKS, CDR2 YYEKEE (reference sequence). The CDR3 has 16 residues.

The CDR3 loop reads CASSIGGTLAKNIQYF. The chain has TRBV19 and TRBJ2-4; TCRdb's D gene call, TRBD1, goes unchecked for lack of DNA. The CDR3 has 16 residues. Germline V lookup: CDR1 LNHDA, CDR2 SQIVND (reference sequence).

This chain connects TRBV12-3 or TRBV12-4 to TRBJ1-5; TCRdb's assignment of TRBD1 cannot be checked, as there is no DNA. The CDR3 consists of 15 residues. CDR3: CASSANDRGNQPQHF.

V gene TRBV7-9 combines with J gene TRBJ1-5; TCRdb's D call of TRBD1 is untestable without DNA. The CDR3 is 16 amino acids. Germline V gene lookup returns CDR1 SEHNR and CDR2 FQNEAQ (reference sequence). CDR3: CASSTGTGGSGQPQHF.

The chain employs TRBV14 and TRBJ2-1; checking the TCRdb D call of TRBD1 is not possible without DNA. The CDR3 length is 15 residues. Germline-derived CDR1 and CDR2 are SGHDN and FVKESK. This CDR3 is CASSQRRTPRDEQFF.

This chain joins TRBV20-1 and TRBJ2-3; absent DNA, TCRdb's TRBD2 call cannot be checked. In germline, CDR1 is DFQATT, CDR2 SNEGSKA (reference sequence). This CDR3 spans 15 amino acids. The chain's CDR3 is CSARVFGGRADTQYF.

The CDR3 reads CASSAGQRGSPLHF. The chain has TRBV19 and TRBJ1-6; TCRdb reports TRBD1, a call that lacks DNA to check it against. The V gene's germline CDR1 is LNHDA and CDR2 SQIVND (reference sequence). This CDR3 has 14 residues.

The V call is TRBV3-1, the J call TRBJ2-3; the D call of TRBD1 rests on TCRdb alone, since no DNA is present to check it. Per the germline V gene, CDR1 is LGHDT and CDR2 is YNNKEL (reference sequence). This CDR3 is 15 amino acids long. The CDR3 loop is CASSQTQGDRDTQYF.

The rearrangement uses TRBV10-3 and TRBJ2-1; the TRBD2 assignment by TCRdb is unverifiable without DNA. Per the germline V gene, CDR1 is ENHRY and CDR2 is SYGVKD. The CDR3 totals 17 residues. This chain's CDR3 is CAISEPLLAGDPHEQFF.

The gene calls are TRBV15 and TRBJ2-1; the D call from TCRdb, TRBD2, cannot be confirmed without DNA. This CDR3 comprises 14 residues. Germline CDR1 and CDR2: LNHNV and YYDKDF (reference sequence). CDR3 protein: CATSRGGFEDEQFF.

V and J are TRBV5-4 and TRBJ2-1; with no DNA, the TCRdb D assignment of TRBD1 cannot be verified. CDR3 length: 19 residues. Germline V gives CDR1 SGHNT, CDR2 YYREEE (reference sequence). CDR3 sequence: CASSLVLSTPLIINNEQFF.

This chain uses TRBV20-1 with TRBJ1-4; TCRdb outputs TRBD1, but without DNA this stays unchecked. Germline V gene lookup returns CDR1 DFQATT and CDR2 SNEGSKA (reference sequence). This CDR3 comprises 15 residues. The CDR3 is CSARDGATGREKLFF.

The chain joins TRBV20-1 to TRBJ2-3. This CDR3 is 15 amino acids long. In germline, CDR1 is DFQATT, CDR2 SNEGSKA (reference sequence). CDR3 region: CSARSADLSTDTQYF.

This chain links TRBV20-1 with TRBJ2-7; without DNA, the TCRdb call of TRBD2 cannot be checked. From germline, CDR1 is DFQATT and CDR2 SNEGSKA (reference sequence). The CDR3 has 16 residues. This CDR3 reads CSARPQTSVKVYEQYF.

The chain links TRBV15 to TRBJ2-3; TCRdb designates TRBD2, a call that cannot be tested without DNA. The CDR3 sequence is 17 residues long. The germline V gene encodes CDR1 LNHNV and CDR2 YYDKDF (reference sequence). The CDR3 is CATSRDGTSGSTDTQYF.